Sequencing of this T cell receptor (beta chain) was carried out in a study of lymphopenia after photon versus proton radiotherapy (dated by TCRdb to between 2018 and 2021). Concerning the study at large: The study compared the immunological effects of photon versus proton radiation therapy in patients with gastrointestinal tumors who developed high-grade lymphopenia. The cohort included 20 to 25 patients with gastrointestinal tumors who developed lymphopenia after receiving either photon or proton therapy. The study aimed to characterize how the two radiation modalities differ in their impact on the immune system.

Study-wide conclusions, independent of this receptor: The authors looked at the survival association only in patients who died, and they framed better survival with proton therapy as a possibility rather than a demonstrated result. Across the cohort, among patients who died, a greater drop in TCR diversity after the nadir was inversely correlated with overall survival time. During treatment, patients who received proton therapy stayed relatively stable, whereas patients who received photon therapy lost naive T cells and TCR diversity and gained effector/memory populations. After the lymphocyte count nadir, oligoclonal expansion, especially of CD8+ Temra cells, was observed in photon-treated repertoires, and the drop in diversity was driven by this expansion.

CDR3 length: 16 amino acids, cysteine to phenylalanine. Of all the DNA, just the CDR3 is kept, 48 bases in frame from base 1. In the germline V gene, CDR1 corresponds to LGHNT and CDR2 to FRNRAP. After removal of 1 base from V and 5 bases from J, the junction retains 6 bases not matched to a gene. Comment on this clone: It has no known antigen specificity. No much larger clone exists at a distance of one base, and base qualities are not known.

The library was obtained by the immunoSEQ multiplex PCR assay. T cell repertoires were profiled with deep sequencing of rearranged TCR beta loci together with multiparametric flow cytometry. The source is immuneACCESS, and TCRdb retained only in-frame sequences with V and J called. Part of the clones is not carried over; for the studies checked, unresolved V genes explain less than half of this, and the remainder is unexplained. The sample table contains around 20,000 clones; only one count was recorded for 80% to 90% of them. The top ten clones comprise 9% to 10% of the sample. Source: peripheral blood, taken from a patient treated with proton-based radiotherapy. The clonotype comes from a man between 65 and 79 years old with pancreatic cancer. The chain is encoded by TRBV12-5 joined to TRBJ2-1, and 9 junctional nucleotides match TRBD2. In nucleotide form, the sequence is TGTGCTAGTGGTTTGGAGAGGGCGGGAGGGAACAATGAGCAGTTCTTC. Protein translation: CASGLERAGGNNEQFF.